The T cell receptor beta chain under discussion was sequenced for a study of CD8+CD57+ T cells in acquired aplastic anemia. Study information: Sorting CD4+ and CD8+ cells gave DNA averaging 3.2 ug. CD4+ cell libraries from healthy donors averaged about 10.8 million reads.

With respect to this clonotype: This may arise from a read error, as a much more abundant clone is one base away.

The germline gives CDR1 MNHEY, CDR2 SMNVEV (reference sequence). This CDR3 spans 14 amino acids. The use of genomic DNA as template underpinned the TCR beta VDJ and CDR3 profiling. MiXCR, run by TCRdb on the reads, gives a single entry per CDR3 protein. The sample comprises about 130,000 distinct CDR3 sequences, about half of which are singletons, and 2% to 3% rests with the top ten. The sequenced sample consisted of sorted CD4+, CD8+, or CD8+CD57+ T cells (not recorded which) from PBMCs. J is TRBJ1-2 and V is TRBV27, with D hard to call. The source is a human donor in good health, serving as a control. The DNA for the CDR3 is TGTGCCGGCAGTCCCCCGGGCAGCCTCTATGGCTACACCTTC. This gives the protein CAGSPPGSLYGYTF.